Sequencing of this T cell receptor beta chain was carried out in a study of multiple sclerosis patients with progressive multifocal leukoencephalopathy. Sequencing was performed with immunoSEQ multiplex PCR; in TCRdb, only in-frame clones are kept and a portion is missing. Of 25,000 or so clones in the sample, 91% were seen once. Sample time point: approximately 12 months of natalizumab therapy. Multiple sclerosis patients on natalizumab who never developed PML served as longitudinally sampled controls. Trimming took off 8 bases at V and 4 bases at J, with 11 bases between the two ends. Looked up from germline, CDR1 is SGHNT and CDR2 is YENEEA. The CDR3 sequence is 12 residues long.

This clonotype was sampled from a man aged 25-40 years with multiple sclerosis. The genes are TRBV11-3 and TRBJ2-5; no reliable D call. This sample comprised PBMCs, obtained from a patient treated with natalizumab. The CDR3 DNA sequence: TGTGCCAGCCACGACTCAAGAGAGACCCAGTACTTC. Amino acid sequence: CASHDSRETQYF.